Shown below are 14 T cell receptor beta chains from a single sample sequenced in a study of cytomegalovirus exposure and HLA in healthy donors. Primers for the PCR totalled 60 Vbeta and 13 Jbeta. This table comes from immunoSEQ multiplex PCR, and its TCRdb copy is limited to in-frame clones, with some not included. This table has roughly 77,000 clones, approximately 79% appearing once. Material: PBMCs. These receptors came from a woman in her 40s in good health and CMV-seropositive.

CDR3 loop: CASSTGYEQYF. CDR3 nucleotide sequence: TGTGCCAGCTCAACAGGCTACGAGCAGTACTTC. The gene calls are TRBV27 and TRBJ2-7; D is possibly TRBD1 (5 bases). Trimming shortened V by 8 bases and J by 3 bases, and 8 bases separated the two germline ends. The CDR3 spans 11 residues. Germline V gene lookup returns CDR1 MNHEY and CDR2 SMNVEV (reference sequence).

This rearrangement joins TRBV9 to TRBJ2-1; possible D gene TRBD2, 6 bases. Germline-derived CDR1 and CDR2 are SGDLS and YYNGEE. The CDR3 has 12 amino acids. V dropped 0 bases and J dropped 13 bases, with 11 bases sitting between them. CDR3 coding DNA: TGTGCCAGCAGCGTAGGATGGGGGGAACAGTTCTTC. Its translation: CASSVGWGEQFF.

This chain links TRBV27 with TRBJ1-4; possible D gene TRBD1, 5 bases. Trimming took 4 bases from V and 6 from J, leaving 12 bases between them. In germline, CDR1 is MNHEY, CDR2 SMNVEV (reference sequence). The CDR3 has 14 amino acids. The CDR3 sequence is CASSSPGGDEKLFF. CDR3 nucleotide sequence: TGTGCCAGCAGTTCGCCGGGAGGGGATGAAAAACTGTTTTTT.

This clone was counted a few times. The chain is built from TRBV5-1 and TRBJ2-1; 8 bases match TRBD1. This CDR3 has 14 residues. Germline V gives CDR1 SGHRS, CDR2 YFSETQ. Trimming cost V 0 bases and J 6 bases; bases outside gene matches: 2. The CDR3 DNA reads as TGCGCCAGCAGCTTGGGGACAGGGTCCAATGAGCAGTTCTTC. Its protein product is CASSLGTGSNEQFF.

The CDR3: CASSQGASGNTIYF. The CDR3 region has the DNA TGTGCCAGCAGCCAGGGGGCTTCAGGAAACACCATATATTTT. V is TRBV2 and J is TRBJ1-3, with TRBD1 matching 8 bases. Losses at the gene ends were 6 bases for V and 4 bases for J; bases not matched to a gene: 5. CDR3 length equals 14 residues. Per germline, CDR1 SNHLY and CDR2 FYNNEI.

This chain connects TRBV29-1 to TRBJ2-1, with 12 bases fitting TRBD2. CDR1 SQVTM and CDR2 ANQGSEA come from the germline V gene. The ends lost 7 bases at V and 6 bases at J; junction bases unmatched: 4. This CDR3 spans 13 amino acids. CDR3 DNA sequence: TGCAGCGGACTAGCGGGGGAATCCAATGAGCAGTTCTTC. It specifies CSGLAGESNEQFF.

The chain couples TRBV6-5 to TRBJ2-7; 10 bases are a match to TRBD2. The trim removed 6 bases at V and 1 base at J, leaving 6 bases unmatched. The CDR3 totals 15 residues. Germline values: CDR1 MNHEY, CDR2 SVGAGI. The CDR3 DNA reads TGTGCCAGCAGCGATAGCGGGGGGAAGTCCTACGAGCAGTACTTC. It specifies CASSDSGGKSYEQYF.

The chain links TRBV19 to TRBJ1-5; D possibly corresponds to TRBD1 (6 bases). Germline CDR1 is LNHDA and CDR2 is SQIVND (reference sequence). CDR3 length: 13 residues. The V end lost 4 bases, the J end lost 5 bases, and 9 bases lay between the germline ends. CDR3 nucleotides: TGTGCCAGTAGTACTCGACAGGATCAGCCCCAGCATTTT. Its protein is CASSTRQDQPQHF.

V is TRBV7-9 and J is TRBJ2-5; TRBD1 matches at 8 bases. The CDR3 totals 15 residues. Germline V gives CDR1 SEHNR, CDR2 FQNEAQ (reference sequence). J was trimmed by 4 bases and V by 5 bases; bases with no gene match: 9. The CDR3: CASSNRTGLGETQYF. DNA for the CDR3: TGTGCCAGCAGCAACAGGACAGGGCTGGGAGAGACCCAGTACTTC.

This clone was recorded a few times. The chain employs TRBV6-4 and TRBJ2-2; 8 bases fit TRBD1. The V segment lost 4 bases and the J segment 4 bases; nucleotides outside the gene matches: 2. This CDR3 is built from 14 residues. From germline, CDR1 is MRHNA and CDR2 SNTAGT. The CDR3 spells CASSGTGSTGELFF. CDR3 DNA sequence: TGTGCCAGCAGTGGGACAGGGAGCACCGGGGAGCTGTTTTTT.

The J gene is TRBJ1-1, the V gene TRBV6-6; D perhaps matches TRBD1 (6 bases). There are 13 residues in the CDR3. The V end was cut by 5 bases, the J end by 4 bases, with 11 bases between. Germline loops: CDR1 MNHNY, CDR2 SVGAGI (reference sequence). The CDR3: CASSTGLSTEAFF. CDR3 coding DNA: TGTGCCAGCAGTACAGGGTTAAGCACTGAAGCTTTCTTT.

V is TRBV11-2 and J is TRBJ2-1; 7 bases are shared with TRBD1. Germline V gives CDR1 SGHAT, CDR2 FQNNGV. This CDR3 spans 14 amino acids. After removal of 6 bases from V and 5 bases from J, the junction contained 7 bases not matched to a gene. Here the CDR3 DNA reads TGTGCCAGCAGAAGGGGGCTAGATAACAATGAGCAGTTCTTC. This encodes CASRRGLDNNEQFF.

The chain joins TRBV2 to TRBJ2-7; D gene ambiguous. The length of the CDR3 is 12 residues. CDR1 and CDR2 from the germline V gene are SNHLY and FYNNEI. The ends were cut back, 5 bases at V and 6 bases at J, with 11 bases in the middle. The CDR3 DNA follows: TGTGCCAGCAGTTTCACTACTGGCGAGCAGTACTTC. As protein: CASSFTTGEQYF. Full variable domain (missing parts from reference TRBV2 and TRBJ2-7): EPEVTQTPSHQVTQMGQEVILRCVPISNHLYFYWYRQILGQKVEFLVSFYNNEISEKSEIFDDQFSVERPDGSNFTLKIRSTKLEDSAMYFCASSFTTGEQYFGPGTRLTVT.

The chain couples TRBV6-5 to TRBJ1-5; tentatively, D is TRBD1 (6 bases). The CDR3 covers 14 residues. Germline V gene sequence: CDR1 MNHEY, CDR2 SVGAGI. V lost 6 bases to trimming and J lost 2 bases, with 11 bases between them. The chain's CDR3 is CASRKTGRNQPQHF. CDR3 in DNA: TGTGCCAGCAGAAAGACAGGCCGCAATCAGCCCCAGCATTTT.